In this sample, the clone carrying this TCR beta chain turned up many times. Its antigen is unknown. Regions amplified from RNA transcripts were the TCR beta CDR3 regions. In the first-round RT-PCR of the TCR CDR3, the HTBI primer set was used. TCRdb redid the calling of the multiplex PCR reads with MiXCR, one entry per CDR3 protein. The repertoire holds 450,000 to 700,000 distinct CDR3 sequences, with approximately 44% as singletons. This sample is part of a study of T cells in Graves' hyperthyroidism and ophthalmopathy. The ends were cut back, 6 bases at V and 0 bases at J, with 8 bases in the middle. The CDR3 covers 14 residues. Regarding the study as a whole: In the blood, most expanded thyroid clonotypes above 0.001 appeared as well.

Sequenced material: peripheral blood or thyroid tissue (not recorded which). This clonotype was obtained from an adult woman with Graves' disease, either hyperthyroidism or ophthalmopathy (not recorded which). The gene calls are TRBV12-3 or TRBV12-4 and TRBJ1-4, with D possibly TRBD1 on 6 matching bases. The CDR3: CASSYRATNEKLFF. The CDR3 nucleotides read TGTGCCAGCAGCTACAGGGCAACTAATGAAAAACTGTTTTTT.